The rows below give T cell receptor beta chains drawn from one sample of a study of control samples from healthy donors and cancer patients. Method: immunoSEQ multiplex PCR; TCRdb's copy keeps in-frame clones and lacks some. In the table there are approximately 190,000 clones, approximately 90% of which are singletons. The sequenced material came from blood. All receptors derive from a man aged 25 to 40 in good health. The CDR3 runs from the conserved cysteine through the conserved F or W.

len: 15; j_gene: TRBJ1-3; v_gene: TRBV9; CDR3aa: CASSLQGASGNTIYF
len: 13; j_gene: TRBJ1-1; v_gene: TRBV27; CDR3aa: CASRGRMNTEAFF
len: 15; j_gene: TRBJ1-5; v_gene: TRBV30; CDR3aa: CAASVESHSNQPQHF
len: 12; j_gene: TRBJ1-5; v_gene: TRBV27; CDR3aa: CASREGNQPQHF
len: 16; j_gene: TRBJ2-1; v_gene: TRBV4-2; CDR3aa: CASSHPTSGSYNEQFF
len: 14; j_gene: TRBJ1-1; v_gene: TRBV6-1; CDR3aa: CASSEAEENTEAFF
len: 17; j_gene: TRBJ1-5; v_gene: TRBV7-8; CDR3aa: CASSLVGQAGSNQPQHF
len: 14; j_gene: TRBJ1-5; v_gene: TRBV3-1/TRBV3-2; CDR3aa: CASSQDTTDQPQHF
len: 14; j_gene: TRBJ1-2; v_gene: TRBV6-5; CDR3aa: CASSYGQGGQGYTF
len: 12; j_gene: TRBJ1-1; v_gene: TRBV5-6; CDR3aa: CASSWGRTEAFF
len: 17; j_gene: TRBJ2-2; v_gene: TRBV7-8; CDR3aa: CASSLSLLSRGTGELFF
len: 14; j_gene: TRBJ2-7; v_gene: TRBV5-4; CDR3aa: CASSPGLGSYEQYF
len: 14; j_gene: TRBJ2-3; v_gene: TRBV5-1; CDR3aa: CASSPGGYTDTQYF
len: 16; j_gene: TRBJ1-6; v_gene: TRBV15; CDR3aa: CATSTLLAGGGSPLHF
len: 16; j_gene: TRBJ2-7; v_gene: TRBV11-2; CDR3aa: CASSLGGSFSSYEQYF
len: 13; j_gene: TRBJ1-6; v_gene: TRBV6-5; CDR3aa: CASRGRHNSPLHF
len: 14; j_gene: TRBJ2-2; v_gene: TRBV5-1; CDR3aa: CASSFSAGPGELFF